The 22 T cell receptor beta chains below all came from one sample that was sequenced in a study of spatial heterogeneity in lung cancer (dated 2019 in TCRdb). Receptor libraries were prepared by 5' RACE. TCRdb names NextSeq 500 as the instrument used. TCRdb itself trimmed the public reads at Q25 with fastp, ran MiXCR and retained productive beta chains. A single entry per CDR3 protein holds the most common genes and DNA from its merged rows. The sample table lists 2,000 to 2,500 distinct CDR3 sequences, roughly 29% of them with a count of one. Clones ranked in the top ten supply about 28% of the sample. The time point label here, explained by the study, means: blood at routine non-recurrence follow-up after resection. The sequencing used PBMCs, collected at follow-up. These receptors were obtained from a male donor with early-stage non-small cell lung cancer.

On this clonotype itself: Little can be read into the size of this beta chain, an off-target read in a library designed for alpha chains. The chain carries TRBV2 and TRBJ2-7, with 8 positions matching TRBD1. This CDR3 is built from 15 residues. Per the germline V gene, CDR1 is SNHLY and CDR2 is FYNNEI. The V gene end was trimmed by 7 bases and the J gene end by 3 bases; junction bases not matched to a gene: 11. The CDR3 nucleotides are TGTGCCAGCAACGGCCAGGGGGCCCTCGGCTACGAGCAGTACTTC. Its protein is CASNGQGALGYEQYF.

As for this clonotype: This beta chain is an unintended read in a library built for alpha chains; its size means little. V and J are TRBV28 and TRBJ2-7; D is undetermined. This CDR3 region has 12 residues. Germline V gene sequence: CDR1 MDHEN, CDR2 SYDVKM. V was trimmed by 6 bases and J by 5 bases, leaving 11 bases between them. The CDR3 DNA follows: TGTGCCAGCAGCAACCTCCATGACGAGCAGTACTTC. Its protein is CASSNLHDEQYF.

This clonotype has just a few counts. The library was designed around alpha chains, so this beta chain is a stray read whose abundance carries little weight. V is TRBV7-9 and J is TRBJ2-1; D is perhaps TRBD1 or TRBD2 (5 bases each). Trimming pared 5 bases from V and 9 bases from J, leaving 11 bases between. The CDR3 is 12 amino acids. Germline CDR1 and CDR2: SEHNR and FQNEAQ (reference sequence). The CDR3 sequence: CASSPDSGEQFF. CDR3 bases: TGTGCCAGCAGCCCCGACAGCGGTGAGCAGTTCTTC.

Remarks on this clonotype: This beta chain is a stray read from a library made for alpha chains; its abundance is not meaningful. The rearrangement joins TRBV12-3 or TRBV12-4 to TRBJ2-5, with 11 positions matching TRBD2. V was clipped by 4 bases and J by 1 base; unmatched bases: 2. The CDR3 sequence is 15 residues long. In nucleotides, the CDR3 is TGTGCCAGCAGTTCGACTAGCGGGGCCCAAGAGACCCAGTACTTC. Translation: CASSSTSGAQETQYF.

By its share, this clonotype is medium-sized. Since the library was made to target alpha chains, this beta chain is a stray read and its abundance is not meaningful. The chain is built from TRBV20-1 and TRBJ2-3; TRBD2 might be the D (5 bases). V was trimmed by 8 bases and J by 1 base, leaving 13 bases between them. Germline assignment: CDR1 DFQATT and CDR2 SNEGSKA (reference sequence). CDR3 size: 13 residues. The CDR3 protein is CSPGGPRTDTQYF. The CDR3 DNA follows: TGCAGTCCTGGCGGGCCACGCACAGATACGCAGTATTTT.

A word on this clonotype: This beta chain turned up in a library designed for alpha chains; as an off-target read, its abundance says little. V and J are TRBV18 and TRBJ2-7; 7 positions agree with TRBD2. This CDR3 spans 15 amino acids. Germline V gene sequence: CDR1 KGHSH, CDR2 LQKENI. The ends lost 1 base at V and 2 bases at J; junction bases unmatched: 5. DNA of the CDR3: TGTGCCAGCTCACCACGGGGGGGTCGTCCCTACGAGCAGTACTTC. Its protein product is CASSPRGGRPYEQYF.

By share, this clonotype ranks as large (0.1 to 1%). As an off-target read in a library built for alpha chains, this beta chain has a frequency of little significance. The gene calls are TRBV29-1 and TRBJ2-2; D uncertain. The CDR3 sequence is 13 residues long. Germline-derived CDR1 and CDR2 are SQVTM and ANQGSEA. V was shortened by 0 bases and J by 3 bases, with 5 bases between the two germline ends. The CDR3 sequence: CSVEDPDTGELFF. The CDR3 DNA follows: TGCAGCGTTGAAGATCCGGACACCGGGGAGCTGTTTTTT.

This clonotype occurred a few times. Little can be read into the size of this beta chain, an off-target read in a library designed for alpha chains. The genes are TRBV18 and TRBJ2-7; 13 bases map to TRBD2. The germline V gene encodes CDR1 KGHSH and CDR2 LQKENI. V shed 4 bases and J 0 bases; nucleotides not matched to a gene: 3. This CDR3 has 16 amino acids. The DNA of the CDR3 is TGTGCCAGCTCACGAGGACTAGCGGGAGTCTCCTACGAGCAGTACTTC. It codes for CASSRGLAGVSYEQYF. Variable domain in full (rest from reference TRBV18 and TRBJ2-7): NAGVMQNPRHLVRRRGQEARLRCSPMKGHSHVYWYRQLPEEGLKFMVYLQKENIIDESGMPKERFSAEFPKEGPSILRIQQVVRGDSAAYFCASSRGLAGVSYEQYFGPGTRLTVT.

As for this clonotype: The library was built for alpha chains, so this beta chain is an off-target read and its size means little. This sequence joins TRBV28 and TRBJ1-1; D ambiguous. This CDR3 region has 15 residues. The V gene's germline CDR1 is MDHEN and CDR2 SYDVKM. The V end lost 1 base, the J end lost 5 bases, and 14 bases lay between the germline ends. As DNA, the CDR3 is TGTGCCAGCAGTTTATCTGGAGCCGGTTTTACTGAAGCTTTCTTT. This translates into CASSLSGAGFTEAFF. Looking up the rest from reference TRBV28 and TRBJ1-1 gives the full variable domain: DVKVTQSSRYLVKRTGEKVFLECVQDMDHENMFWYRQDPGLGLRLIYFSYDVKMKEKGDIPEGYSVSREKKERFSLILESASTNQTSMYLCASSLSGAGFTEAFFGQGTRLTVV.

The sample holds a few counts of this clonotype. This beta chain is off target for a library built for alpha chains, so its abundance means little. V usage is TRBV13 and J usage is TRBJ2-2, with D uncertain. Trimming removed 0 bases at V and 2 bases at J, with 16 bases between. This CDR3 is built from 18 residues. In germline, CDR1 is PRHDT, CDR2 FYEKMQ (reference sequence). The CDR3 reads CASSLGIVVRKNTGELFF. CDR3 nucleotides: TGTGCCAGCAGCTTAGGGATCGTAGTACGAAAAAACACCGGGGAGCTGTTTTTT.

Concerning this clonotype itself: Because the library targeted alpha chains, this beta chain is an off-target read whose size means little. The V and J genes are TRBV10-2 and TRBJ2-5; D tentatively reads TRBD1 or TRBD2 (5 bases each). V shed 8 bases and J shed 0 bases, with 19 bases lying between them. This CDR3 region has 16 residues. The V gene's germline CDR1 is WSHSY and CDR2 SAAADI. CDR3 nucleotide sequence: TGCGCCAGCTCCCCGTTCGGGACGCCGTACCAAGAGACCCAGTACTTC. Protein: CASSPFGTPYQETQYF.

Relative to its sample, this clonotype is medium-sized. With the library built for alpha chains, this beta chain is off target and its frequency is not meaningful. Written as DNA, the CDR3 is TGTGCCAGCTTGCCCGGACAGGGAAACTCTGGGGCCAACGTCCTGACTTTC. Encoded protein: CASLPGQGNSGANVLTF. The chain couples TRBV7-2 to TRBJ2-6, with TRBD1 matching over 8 bases. Germline V CDR1 and CDR2: SGHTA, FQGNSA. Germline trimming cut 8 bases from V and 0 bases from J; bases unmatched to any gene: 9. CDR3 length: 17 amino acids.

Concerning this clonotype itself: As an off-target read in a library built for alpha chains, this beta chain has a frequency of little significance. The chain joins TRBV20-1 to TRBJ2-7; 7 bases fit TRBD2. V lost 4 bases and J lost 2; bases outside the gene matches: 8. Germline assignment: CDR1 DFQATT and CDR2 SNEGSKA (reference sequence). The CDR3 extends over 14 amino acids. The CDR3 protein is CSAIRLAVTYEQYF. The CDR3 DNA is TGCAGTGCTATAAGACTAGCAGTAACCTACGAGCAGTACTTC.

As concerns this clonotype: Being off target in a library aimed at alpha chains, this beta chain has a size of little meaning. This chain connects TRBV6-2 or TRBV6-3 to TRBJ2-2, with 12 bases matching TRBD1. Germline CDR1 is MNHEY and CDR2 is SVGEGT. The V and J ends lost 4 bases and 6 bases, in that order; junction bases with no gene match: 3. The CDR3 sequence is 15 residues long. This CDR3 is CASSSGQGAAGELFF. The DNA for the CDR3 is TGTGCCAGCAGTTCGGGACAGGGGGCAGCCGGGGAGCTGTTTTTT.

As regards this clonotype: As an off-target read in a library built for alpha chains, this beta chain has a frequency of little significance. The V and J genes are TRBV6-2 or TRBV6-3 and TRBJ2-2, with D possibly matching TRBD1 (5 bases). This CDR3 region has 15 residues. Between the trimmed V and J ends, which lost 2 bases and 6 bases, there was a span of 13 bases. Germline V gene data show CDR1 as MNHEY and CDR2 as SVGEGT. The CDR3 sequence is CASSYVGRFPGELFF. The CDR3 DNA follows: TGTGCCAGCAGTTACGTGGGGCGGTTTCCCGGGGAGCTGTTTTTT.

Regarding this clonotype: With the library built for alpha chains, this beta chain is off target and its frequency is not meaningful. The chain couples TRBV24-1 to TRBJ2-5; D gene ambiguous. Trimming took 4 bases from V and 0 from J, leaving 5 bases between them. The V gene's germline CDR1 is KGHDR and CDR2 SFDVKD. The CDR3 totals 13 residues. CDR3 DNA: TGTGCCACCAGTGAAGCAAACCAAGAGACCCAGTACTTC. Translated: CATSEANQETQYF.

This clonotype was counted a few times. Being off target in a library aimed at alpha chains, this beta chain has a size of little meaning. The chain links TRBV2 to TRBJ2-6, with D tentatively TRBD2 (6 bases). CDR1 and CDR2 from the germline V gene are SNHLY and FYNNEI. The CDR3 has 15 amino acids. Trimming removed 6 bases from V and 2 bases from J, with 11 bases in between. The chain's CDR3 is CASRVGGAGANVLTF. The CDR3 DNA reads TGTGCCAGCAGGGTTGGAGGGGCTGGGGCCAACGTCCTGACTTTC.

In its sample, this clonotype is large. Within a library made for alpha chains, this beta chain is off target, and its count is uninformative. This sequence joins TRBV28 and TRBJ2-1; D remains unclear. Trimming took off 2 bases at V and 5 bases at J, with 4 bases between the two ends. This CDR3 region has 12 residues. Germline CDR1 is MDHEN and CDR2 is SYDVKM. CDR3 amino acids: CASSLEDNEQFF. For the CDR3, the DNA is TGTGCCAGCAGTTTAGAAGACAATGAGCAGTTCTTC.

As for this clonotype: Within a library made for alpha chains, this beta chain is off target, and its count is uninformative. The gene calls are TRBV20-1 and TRBJ2-3; 7 bases match TRBD1. J lost 2 bases, V lost 7 bases, and 6 bases had no gene match. This CDR3 is built from 13 residues. The germline V gene has CDR1 DFQATT and CDR2 SNEGSKA (reference sequence). The CDR3 coding sequence is TGCAGTGAAGGACAGGCCTCCACAGATACGCAGTATTTT. Residues: CSEGQASTDTQYF.

On this clonotype: This beta chain lies outside the target of a library built for alpha chains; its clone size means little. The chain joins TRBV6-5 to TRBJ2-3, with 12 bases lining up with TRBD1. This CDR3 has 16 residues. Germline V gene data show CDR1 as MNHEY and CDR2 as SVGAGI. V shed 5 bases, J shed 4 bases, and the junction held 7 bases outside the gene matches. The CDR3 region has the DNA TGTGCCAGCAGTCCGGGACAGGGGGCGCCCCCAGATACGCAGTATTTT. Protein product: CASSPGQGAPPDTQYF.

As for this clonotype: Since the library was made to target alpha chains, this beta chain is a stray read and its abundance is not meaningful. The chain has TRBV3-1 and TRBJ2-2; 9 bases fit TRBD2. The V segment lost 5 bases and the J segment 6 bases; nucleotides outside the gene matches: 10. There are 16 residues in the CDR3. CDR1 is LGHDT and CDR2 is YNNKEL in the germline V gene (reference sequence). As DNA, the CDR3 is TGTGCCAGCAGCTCCAGACTAGCGGACGGGCCCGGGGAGCTGTTTTTT. Protein: CASSSRLADGPGELFF.

This clonotype was recorded a few times. This beta chain came through as a stray read in a library set up for alpha chains, and its size says little. The chain employs TRBV7-6 and TRBJ1-5, with 8 positions matching TRBD1. CDR1 SGHVS and CDR2 FNYEAQ come from the germline V gene. The CDR3 sequence is 14 residues long. The V and J ends lost 5 bases and 6 bases, in that order; junction bases with no gene match: 6. For the CDR3, the DNA is TGTGCCAGCAGCGCTGGACAGGGCAGTCAGCCCCAGCATTTT. Encoded protein: CASSAGQGSQPQHF.